A selection of T cell receptor beta chains follows, all from one sample in a study of T cell changes during pregnancy in multiple sclerosis. Measured with immunoSEQ multiplex PCR; TCRdb has only the in-frame clones, and not every one. The sample shows under 95,000 clones, around 93% of them seen only once. Sequencing was performed on peripheral blood, taken in the second trimester of pregnancy. These receptors all stem from a female donor in good health, enrolled as a control in a pregnancy study. Both conserved end residues are trimmed from each CDR3. A D gene is named only where the DNA matches it firmly.

D: TRBD1
J: TRBJ1-3
V: TRBV4-1
CDR3: ASSQDRGHTIY

D: TRBD1
J: TRBJ1-5
V: TRBV7-9
CDR3: ASSLAIGTGSNQPQH

D: NA
J: TRBJ2-1
V: TRBV2
CDR3: ASTPGPGSYNEQF

D: TRBD2
J: TRBJ2-5
V: TRBV7-7
CDR3: ASSLGTSGAQETQY

D: TRBD1
J: TRBJ2-7
V: TRBV30
CDR3: AWSEGRGSYEQY

D: TRBD1
J: TRBJ2-3
V: TRBV6-6
CDR3: ASRRQGTSTDTQY

D: TRBD1
J: TRBJ2-7
V: TRBV29-1
CDR3: SVGTGDRYEQY

D: TRBD1
J: TRBJ2-7
V: TRBV30
CDR3: AWSVPGGVGEQY

D: NA
J: TRBJ2-5
V: TRBV6-5
CDR3: ASSRRQLQETQY

D: TRBD2
J: TRBJ2-4
V: TRBV18
CDR3: ATSSGGENIQY

D: NA
J: TRBJ1-2
V: TRBV10-3
CDR3: AISRPGTPYGYT

D: NA
J: TRBJ2-5
V: TRBV7-8
CDR3: ASRGRSEETQY

D: TRBD1
J: TRBJ1-6
V: TRBV18
CDR3: ASSPAGQGINSPLH

D: TRBD1
J: TRBJ1-2
V: TRBV5-8
CDR3: ASSLDRAYGYT

D: NA
J: TRBJ1-3
V: TRBV14
CDR3: ASSQVRRTGNTIY

D: NA
J: TRBJ1-6
V: TRBV2
CDR3: ASSEAVGGSGSPLH

D: NA
J: TRBJ1-2
V: TRBV19
CDR3: ASIATGDYGYT

D: NA
J: TRBJ2-7
V: TRBV11-2
CDR3: ASSSSQGYEQY

D: NA
J: TRBJ1-1
V: TRBV19
CDR3: ASRWGRRTEAF

D: NA
J: TRBJ1-1
V: TRBV7-2
CDR3: ASSFNPGLTEAF

D: NA
J: TRBJ2-6
V: TRBV2
CDR3: ASSEKGGTGANVLT

D: NA
J: TRBJ2-7
V: TRBV7-3
CDR3: ASSPRGPTDYEQY